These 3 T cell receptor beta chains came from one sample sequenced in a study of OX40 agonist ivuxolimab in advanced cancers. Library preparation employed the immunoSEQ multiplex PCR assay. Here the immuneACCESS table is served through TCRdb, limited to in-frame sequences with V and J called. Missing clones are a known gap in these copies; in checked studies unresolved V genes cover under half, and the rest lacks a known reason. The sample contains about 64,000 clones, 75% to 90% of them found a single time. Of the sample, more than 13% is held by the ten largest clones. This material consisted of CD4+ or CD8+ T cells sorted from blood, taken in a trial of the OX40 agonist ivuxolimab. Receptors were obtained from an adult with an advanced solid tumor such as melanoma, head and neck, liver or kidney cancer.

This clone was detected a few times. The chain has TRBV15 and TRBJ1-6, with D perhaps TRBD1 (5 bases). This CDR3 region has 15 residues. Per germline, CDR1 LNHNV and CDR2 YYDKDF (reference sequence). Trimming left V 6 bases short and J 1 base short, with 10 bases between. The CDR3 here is CATRDIGSYNSPLHF. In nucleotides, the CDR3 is TGTGCCACCAGGGACATCGGGTCCTATAATTCACCCCTCCACTTT.

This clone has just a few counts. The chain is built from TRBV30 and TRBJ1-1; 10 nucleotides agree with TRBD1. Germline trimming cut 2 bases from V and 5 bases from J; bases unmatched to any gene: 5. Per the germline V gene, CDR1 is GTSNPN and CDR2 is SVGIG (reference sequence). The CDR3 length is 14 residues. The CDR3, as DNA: TGTGCCTGGAGTAAGGGACAGGGGTGGACTGAAGCTTTCTTT. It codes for CAWSKGQGWTEAFF.

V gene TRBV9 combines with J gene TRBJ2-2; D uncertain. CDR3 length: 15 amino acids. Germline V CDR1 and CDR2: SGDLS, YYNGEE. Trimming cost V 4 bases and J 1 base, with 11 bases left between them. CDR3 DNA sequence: TGTGCCAGCAGCCTTCGTCAGGTGAACACCGGGGAGCTGTTTTTT. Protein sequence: CASSLRQVNTGELFF.